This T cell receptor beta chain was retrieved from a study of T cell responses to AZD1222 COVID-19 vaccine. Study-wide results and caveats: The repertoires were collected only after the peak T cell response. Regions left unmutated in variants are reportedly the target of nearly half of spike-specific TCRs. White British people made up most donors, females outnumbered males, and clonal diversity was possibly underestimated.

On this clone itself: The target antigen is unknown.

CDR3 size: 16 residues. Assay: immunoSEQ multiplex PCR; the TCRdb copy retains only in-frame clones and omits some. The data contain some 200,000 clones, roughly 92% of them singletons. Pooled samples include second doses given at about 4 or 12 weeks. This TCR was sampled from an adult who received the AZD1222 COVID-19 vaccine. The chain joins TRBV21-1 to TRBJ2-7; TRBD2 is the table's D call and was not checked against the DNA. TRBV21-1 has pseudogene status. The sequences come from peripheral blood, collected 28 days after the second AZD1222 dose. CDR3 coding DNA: TGTGCCAGCAGCACCCCGGGGGGGAACGCCTCCTACGAGCAGTACTTC. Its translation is CASSTPGGNASYEQYF.